These T cell receptor beta chains were read from a single sample in a study of OX40 agonist ivuxolimab in advanced cancers. Clones were read by immunoSEQ multiplex PCR, and TCRdb kept only the in-frame ones, dropping some. Found here are 75,000 to 100,000 clones, roughly nine tenths of them singletons; the top ten hold 0.31%. Here the sequenced sample was CD4+ or CD8+ T cells sorted from blood, taken in a trial of the OX40 agonist ivuxolimab. These receptor sequences come from an adult with an advanced solid tumor such as melanoma, head and neck, liver or kidney cancer. CDR3s include the opening cysteine and the closing phenylalanine or tryptophan. The order of the fields is D gene, V gene, clone size, J gene, CDR3 DNA, CDR3 protein. The D gene is left open where the match is weak. Size tells how often a clone was seen (once, few, many) or the class of an expanded clone, and some rows leave it out.

.,TRBV5-1,.,TRBJ2-2,TGCGCCAGCAGCCCGACGGACACGAACACCGGGGAGCTGTTTTTT,CASSPTDTNTGELFF
.,TRBV28,few,TRBJ2-7,TGTGCCAGCAGCTCATCCTACGAGCAGTACTTC,CASSSSYEQYF
.,TRBV28,.,TRBJ2-7,TGTGCCAGCAGTTTAGGGGACCTGCGCTCCTACGAGCAGTACTTC,CASSLGDLRSYEQYF
.,TRBV5-1,once,TRBJ1-3,TGCGCCAGCAGCTTGGCTATGGACGCGCCCTCTGGAAACACCATATATTTT,CASSLAMDAPSGNTIYF
TRBD2,TRBV28,once,TRBJ2-4,TGTGCCAGCCACCCGGGACTAGCGGGAGTGGGACTAGCCAAAAACATTCAGTACTTC,CASHPGLAGVGLAKNIQYF
TRBD1,TRBV27,.,TRBJ1-1,TGTGCCAGCACTAAATCGACAGGGGGCCCCACTGAAGCTTTCTTT,CASTKSTGGPTEAFF
TRBD2,TRBV19,.,TRBJ2-2,TGTGCCAGTACACGCGCGGGAGGGCCGAGGAACACCGGGGAGCTGTTTTTT,CASTRAGGPRNTGELFF
.,TRBV7-3,.,TRBJ2-1,TGTGCCAGCAGCTCAGGGAGCGGAGCCAATGAGCAGTTCTTC,CASSSGSGANEQFF
TRBD1,TRBV7-8,.,TRBJ2-7,TGTGCCAGCAGCGCTCGGACAGGGAGCTACGAGCAGTACTTC,CASSARTGSYEQYF
.,TRBV6-1,.,TRBJ2-5,TGTGCCAGCAGCGTGACACACCGGTACCAAGAGACCCAGTACTTC,CASSVTHRYQETQYF
.,TRBV11-2,.,TRBJ2-2,TGTGCCAGCAGCCCTTGGACAGACACCGGGGAGCTGTTTTTT,CASSPWTDTGELFF
TRBD2,TRBV27,once,TRBJ2-3,TGTGCCAGCAGTCCCGGACTAGCGGAGGGGGAAGATACGCAGTATTTT,CASSPGLAEGEDTQYF
TRBD2,TRBV9,.,TRBJ2-3,TGTGCCAGCAGCGCGGGACTAGCGGGAGTGGTTACGCAGTATTTT,CASSAGLAGVVTQYF
.,TRBV9,.,TRBJ1-2,TGTGCCAGCAGCGTAGAATTACAGCACGGGGACTACACCTTC,CASSVELQHGDYTF
.,TRBV29-1,.,TRBJ2-5,TGCAGCGTGGATACATGGGAGACCCAGTACTTC,CSVDTWETQYF
.,TRBV5-4,.,TRBJ2-3,TGTGCCAGCAGCTTGCTATTGGGGGGGCGGGAGAACGCAGATACGCAGTATTTT,CASSLLLGGRENADTQYF
TRBD2,TRBV7-2,.,TRBJ2-1,TGTGCCAGCTCCTTCAGCGGGAGGATCTACAATGAGCAGTTCTTC,CASSFSGRIYNEQFF
.,TRBV28,.,TRBJ2-5,TGTGCCAGCAGTTACCGGGACAACCTACAAGAGACCCAGTACTTC,CASSYRDNLQETQYF
.,TRBV27,.,TRBJ2-7,TGTGCCAGCAGTTTGAACGGGAGAAGCTCCTACGAGCAGTACTTC,CASSLNGRSSYEQYF
.,TRBV6-5,.,TRBJ2-3,TGTGCCAGCAGTACCCCCGGGACGCCGCAGTATTTT,CASSTPGTPQYF
.,TRBV7-3,.,TRBJ2-1,TGTGCCAGCAGCTTCGGGCCCGGCAACAATGAGCAGTTCTTC,CASSFGPGNNEQFF
TRBD2,TRBV27,.,TRBJ2-3,TGTGCCAGCAGTTTGAGCGGGAACACGCAGTCGTATTTT,CASSLSGNTQSYF
TRBD1,TRBV28,.,TRBJ1-2,TGTGCCAGCAGTTTGGGACAGGCCTACTATGGCTACACCTTC,CASSLGQAYYGYTF
.,TRBV11-3,.,TRBJ2-2,TGTGCCAGCAGCTCGGAATCCTCGGGGACCGGGGAGCTGTTTTTT,CASSSESSGTGELFF
TRBD1,TRBV11-2,.,TRBJ1-3,TGTGCCAGCAGCACGCGGACAGGGGCTGGAAACACCATATATTTT,CASSTRTGAGNTIYF
TRBD1,TRBV27,once,TRBJ2-1,TGTGCCAGCAGTTTACACCGAAGACAGGGCAGTGAGCAGTTCTTC,CASSLHRRQGSEQFF
TRBD2,TRBV4-3,once,TRBJ2-3,TGCGCCAGCAGCCAAGGTAGCGGGAGGTTCGCAGATACGCAGTATTTT,CASSQGSGRFADTQYF
.,TRBV7-2,.,TRBJ2-7,TGTGCCAGCAGCTTAGCGGAGGTCACCTACGAGCAGTACTTC,CASSLAEVTYEQYF
.,TRBV18,.,TRBJ2-3,TGTGCCAGCTCACCACCGCGCGGGAACACAGATACGCAGTATTTT,CASSPPRGNTDTQYF
.,TRBV19,.,TRBJ2-2,TGTGCCAGTAGGCAGGAGAACACCGGGGAGCTGTTTTTT,CASRQENTGELFF
.,TRBV7-9,.,TRBJ2-2,TGTGCCAGCAGCTCCCATTCAGGGATGAACACCGGGGAGCTGTTTTTT,CASSSHSGMNTGELFF
.,TRBV6-4,.,TRBJ2-1,TGTGCCAGCAGAGGGGAAGCCGGGACTCCCCTAAATGAGCAGTTCTTC,CASRGEAGTPLNEQFF
.,TRBV27,once,TRBJ2-5,TGTGCCAGCAGTTTATCGGGGCTGCGGGTGGGAGAGACCCAGTACTTC,CASSLSGLRVGETQYF
TRBD2,TRBV7-9,.,TRBJ2-7,TGTGCCAGCAGCCACTCTAGCGGGGCCTACGAGCAGTACTTC,CASSHSSGAYEQYF
TRBD1,TRBV19,.,TRBJ1-5,TGTGCCAGTAGTCCTCATGCACAGGGGAGGAATCAGCCCCAGCATTTT,CASSPHAQGRNQPQHF
.,TRBV6-5,.,TRBJ1-2,TGTGCCAGCAGTTACTCGCAAAGAAATGGCTACACCTTC,CASSYSQRNGYTF
.,TRBV5-4,once,TRBJ2-2,TGTGCCAGCAGCGGATTGGGGGGAGGTGTCACCGGGGAGCTGTTTTTT,CASSGLGGGVTGELFF
.,TRBV7-9,.,TRBJ1-5,TGTGCCAGCAGCTTAGCAGGGATTTTGTTCGATAGCAATCAGCCCCAGCATTTT,CASSLAGILFDSNQPQHF
TRBD2,TRBV11-1,.,TRBJ2-1,TGTGCCAGCGGACCCCGGACTAGTGGACAAGATGAGCAGTTCTTC,CASGPRTSGQDEQFF
TRBD1,TRBV5-6,.,TRBJ2-2,TGTGCCAGCAGCCCGAGGACAGGACTGAACACCGGGGAGCTGTTTTTT,CASSPRTGLNTGELFF
.,TRBV6-5,.,TRBJ2-7,TGTGCCAGCAAGGACACGCTATCTCACGAGCAGTACTTC,CASKDTLSHEQYF
.,TRBV19,.,TRBJ2-2,TGTGCCAGTAGTCCCGGGGGGCTGACCACCGGGGAGCTGTTTTTT,CASSPGGLTTGELFF
TRBD2,TRBV4-2,.,TRBJ2-1,TGTGCCAGCAGCCGCCGAATAGCGGGAGGATACAATGAGCAGTTCTTC,CASSRRIAGGYNEQFF
.,TRBV5-1,.,TRBJ2-3,TGCGCCAGCAGCTACCTAGCGAGAACTAGCACAGATACGCAGTATTTT,CASSYLARTSTDTQYF
TRBD2,TRBV7-2,.,TRBJ2-7,TGTGCCAGCAGCTTGTCTAGCGGGGGGCGGGAGCAGTACTTC,CASSLSSGGREQYF
.,TRBV11-3,.,TRBJ2-1,TGTGCCAGCAGCCCGTTAGCGGACAATGAGCAGTTCTTC,CASSPLADNEQFF
TRBD1,TRBV11-2,.,TRBJ2-5,TGTGCCAGCAGGAAAACAGGGGGCCGGGCGGAGACCCAGTACTTC,CASRKTGGRAETQYF
.,TRBV2,once,TRBJ2-7,TGTGCCAGCAGTGAAGCGCTCGCGGGGCCCCAATACGAGCAGTACTTC,CASSEALAGPQYEQYF
TRBD2,TRBV6-5,.,TRBJ2-1,TGTGCCAGCAGCCGAGCGGGAGAAGGAGAAAATGAGCAGTTCTTC,CASSRAGEGENEQFF
TRBD2,TRBV7-3,.,TRBJ2-3,TGTGCCAGCAGCTCTAGCGGGCTTCCCACAGATACGCAGTATTTT,CASSSSGLPTDTQYF
.,TRBV29-1,.,TRBJ2-7,TGCAGCGTTGAAAAAGGATACGAGCAGTACTTC,CSVEKGYEQYF